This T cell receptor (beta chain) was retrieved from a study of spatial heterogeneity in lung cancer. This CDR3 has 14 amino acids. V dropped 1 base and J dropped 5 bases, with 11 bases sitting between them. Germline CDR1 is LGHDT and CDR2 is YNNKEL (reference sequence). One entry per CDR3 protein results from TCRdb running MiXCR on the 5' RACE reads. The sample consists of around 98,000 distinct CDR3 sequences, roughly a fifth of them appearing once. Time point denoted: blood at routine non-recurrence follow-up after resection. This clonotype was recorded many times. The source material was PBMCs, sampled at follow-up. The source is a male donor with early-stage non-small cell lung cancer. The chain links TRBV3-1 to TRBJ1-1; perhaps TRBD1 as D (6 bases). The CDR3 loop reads CASSQGQGYTEAFF. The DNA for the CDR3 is TGTGCCAGCAGCCAAGGCCAGGGGTATACTGAAGCTTTCTTT.